These T cell receptor beta chains were read from a single sample in a study of long-term antiretroviral therapy in people with HIV. The protocol was immunoSEQ multiplex PCR, while the TCRdb copy is restricted to in-frame clones and leaves out a portion. The table has around 30,000 clones, approximately 88% seen once. Sequencing used unsorted PBMCs, obtained 0.5 years after starting antiretroviral therapy. All receptors come from a young woman with HIV. The conserved cysteine and the conserved F or W are not part of the CDR3 here. The order of the fields is J gene, V gene, clone size, D gene, CDR3 protein. A D gene is named only where the DNA matches it firmly. Some rows have no size entry. The others give once, few or many, or a class for an expanded clone.

TRBJ2-2 TRBV27 NA TRBD1 ASSSPGGRTGELF
TRBJ1-3 TRBV10-3 once NA AISELGNSGNTIY
TRBJ2-1 TRBV9 NA TRBD2 ASSVFSGREQDNEQF
TRBJ1-5 TRBV2 NA NA ASSYGQRPQPQH
TRBJ1-4 TRBV6-1 NA NA ASIGDATNEKLF
TRBJ1-1 TRBV19 medium-sized NA ASSKTSVLNTEAF
TRBJ1-5 TRBV5-5 NA NA ASSSGLVNQPQH
TRBJ1-5 TRBV7-8 NA NA ASSLDVGVGNQPQH
TRBJ2-7 TRBV28 NA NA ASSLLGGAYEQY
TRBJ1-1 TRBV28 medium-sized NA ASTYGLNTEAF
TRBJ2-2 TRBV5-5 NA NA ASSSGPHVPNTGELF
TRBJ2-7 TRBV7-2 NA NA ASSNALLVERGYEQY
TRBJ2-3 TRBV7-2 NA NA ATGITDTQY
TRBJ2-7 TRBV6-1 NA NA ASGAGSSYEQY
TRBJ1-2 TRBV19 NA NA ASSIPGALNYGYT
TRBJ1-4 TRBV7-2 NA TRBD1 ASSSPPGQGAYNEKLF
TRBJ2-7 TRBV5-5 once NA ASSLASGAHRYEQY
TRBJ2-4 TRBV10-2 NA TRBD1 ASGSGQAQNIQY
TRBJ2-7 TRBV11-2 NA NA ASSSSGGGREQY
TRBJ2-6 TRBV10-3 NA NA AISVSRGGANVLT
TRBJ2-7 TRBV11-3 NA NA ASSLVLLRREHQTPSEQY
TRBJ2-7 TRBV5-8 once NA ASSLKSSGWFGEQY
TRBJ1-4 TRBV7-2 NA NA ASSLRGALGEKLF
TRBJ1-5 TRBV6-1 NA TRBD1 ASSEGQFNQPQH
TRBJ2-1 TRBV19 NA TRBD2 ASSTLTGGTSDWSFRNEQF
TRBJ1-5 TRBV7-2 once TRBD1 ASSFGQGGQPQH
TRBJ2-3 TRBV11-3 NA NA ASSSPSSGDTDTQY
TRBJ1-6 TRBV9 NA NA ASSAHLIRADSPLH
TRBJ2-1 TRBV10-3 NA NA AIRELDNEQF
TRBJ2-7 TRBV6-6 few TRBD1 ASSGQGFNEQY
TRBJ2-7 TRBV9 NA NA ASSAEGGFAYEQY
TRBJ2-7 TRBV7-2 NA NA ASSWGGRLKGEQY
TRBJ2-2 TRBV27 NA TRBD2 ASSLWGLAGVGDTGELF
TRBJ2-5 TRBV5-6 NA NA ASSLVGSETQY
TRBJ2-1 TRBV9 NA NA ASSVGAGGDEQF
TRBJ2-2 TRBV19 NA TRBD2 ASSWGGLAGAGELF
TRBJ2-5 TRBV7-9 NA NA ASSQQGWRETQY
TRBJ2-7 TRBV4-3 NA NA ASSQDVRGSSYEQY
TRBJ2-4 TRBV6-6 NA NA ASKQDSFGAKNIQY
TRBJ1-4 TRBV7-2 few NA ASSLRITNEKLF
TRBJ1-1 TRBV7-3 NA TRBD1 ASSLTQGGMNTEAF
TRBJ2-1 TRBV14 NA TRBD2 ASSLLPGGDEQF
TRBJ2-3 TRBV6-7 NA TRBD1 ASSPGQGFPGSSTDTQY
TRBJ2-7 TRBV9 NA NA ASSLGTQSSYEQY
TRBJ2-1 TRBV7-9 NA NA ASSLVVGLFRGDEQF
TRBJ1-2 TRBV5-6 NA NA ASSLGRTILDYGYT